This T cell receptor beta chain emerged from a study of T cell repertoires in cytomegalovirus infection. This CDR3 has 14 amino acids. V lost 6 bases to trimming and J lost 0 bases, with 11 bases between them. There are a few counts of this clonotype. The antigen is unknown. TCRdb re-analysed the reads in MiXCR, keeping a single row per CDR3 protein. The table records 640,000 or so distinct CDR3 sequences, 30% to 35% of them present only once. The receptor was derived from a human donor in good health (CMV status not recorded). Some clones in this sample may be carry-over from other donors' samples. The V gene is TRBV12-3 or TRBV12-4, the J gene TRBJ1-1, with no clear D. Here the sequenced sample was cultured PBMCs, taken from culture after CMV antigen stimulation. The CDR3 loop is CASRQSQMNTEAFF. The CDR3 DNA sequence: TGTGCCAGCAGGCAATCCCAGATGAACACTGAAGCTTTCTTT.